This TCR beta chain was captured in a study of OX40 agonist ivuxolimab in advanced cancers. Study-wide results and limits: At doses 0.1 to 3.0 mg/kg, CD4+ and CD8+ clones expanded.

Blood got drawn at baseline, again on cycle 4 day 1, and then on cycle 7 day 1. Sequencing was performed with immunoSEQ multiplex PCR; in TCRdb, only in-frame clones are kept and a portion is missing. This table holds about 76,000 clones, around 90% found once. A remark on this clone: Its antigen is currently unknown.

The specimen comprised CD4+ or CD8+ T cells sorted from blood, sampled in a trial of the OX40 agonist ivuxolimab. The TCR sequence derives from an adult with an advanced solid tumor such as melanoma, head and neck, liver or kidney cancer.

CDR3 in DNA: TGTGCCAGCAGCCCTCCGACGACCGGGACGGCAGATACGCAGTATTTT. Amino acids: CASSPPTTGTADTQYF. This sequence joins TRBV7-2 and TRBJ2-3; D may correspond to TRBD1 or TRBD2 (5 bases each). V lost 5 bases and J lost 4, with 19 bases in between. The CDR3 is 16 amino acids. Germline CDR1 SGHTA, CDR2 FQGNSA.